The text below deals with one T cell receptor (beta chain). The V end lost 5 bases, the J end lost 7 bases, and 15 bases lay between the germline ends. Per germline, CDR1 SEHNR and CDR2 FQNEAQ (reference sequence). The CDR3 is 14 residues long. From the RT-PCR reads, TCRdb called clonotypes with MiXCR, one entry per CDR3 protein. The data hold 550,000 to 800,000 distinct CDR3 sequences, with about 15% observed a single time. This specimen comes from a study of response to subunit inactivated influenza vaccine. Sequencing was performed on PBMCs from blood, taken 14 to 15 days before vaccination. The TCR originated in a man aged 50-60 years who received an inactivated influenza vaccine. The V gene is TRBV7-9, the J gene TRBJ2-1; D perhaps matches TRBD2 (5 bases). The CDR3 is CASSPLRTPNEQFF. The CDR3 DNA reads TGTGCCAGCAGCCCACTGCGGACTCCGAATGAGCAGTTCTTC.